Listed below are T cell receptor beta chains from one sample, sequenced in a study of T cell clonotyping in hematopoietic cell transplantation. TCRdb keeps only in-frame clones here, not all; method: immunoSEQ multiplex PCR. In the table there are several thousand clones, around 78% of which are singletons. The sequencing used peripheral blood mononuclear cells, collected 100 days after allogeneic stem cell transplant. Receptors originate from a male patient aged 55-69 years who had an allogeneic stem cell transplant, so T cells may come from the graft donor. Some clones in this sample may be carry-over from other donors' samples. Each CDR3 is given with its conserved first and last residue. Fields, in order: V gene, CDR3 length, D gene, clone size, J gene, CDR3 DNA, CDR3 protein. A D gene is named only where the DNA matches it firmly. A row's size may be missing; if present it is once, few, many or a size class.

TRBV20-1	11	-	-	TRBJ2-7	TGCAGTGCTCGCCGATCCCGGGAGCAGTACTTC	CSARRSREQYF
TRBV19	12	-	once	TRBJ2-7	TGTGCCAGTAGTAGAGGACAATACGAGCAGTACTTC	CASSRGQYEQYF
TRBV6-1	14	-	-	TRBJ1-2	TGTGCCAGCAGCCCCGCCGTGCGCGTATATGGCTACACCTTC	CASSPAVRVYGYTF
TRBV19	16	TRBD1	-	TRBJ2-3	TGTGCCAGTAGTATAGGTGAGGGGGCCCCCACAGATACGCAGTATTTT	CASSIGEGAPTDTQYF
TRBV6-5	14	-	-	TRBJ2-1	TGTGCCAGCAGTTCCGGATTGGCGGGGAATGAGCAGTTCTTC	CASSSGLAGNEQFF
TRBV28	15	TRBD1	once	TRBJ2-7	TGTGCCAGCAGTTTGCCACCAGGACAGGCCTACGAGCAGTACTTC	CASSLPPGQAYEQYF
TRBV27	15	-	-	TRBJ2-7	TGTGCCAGCAGTTTACTCCCGGGGCAACACTACGAGCAGTACTTC	CASSLLPGQHYEQYF
TRBV5-1	15	-	-	TRBJ2-7	TGCGCCAGCAGCCTCTTAGACGGACAGTCTCACGAGCAGTACTTC	CASSLLDGQSHEQYF
TRBV4-1	15	-	-	TRBJ2-5	TGCGCCAGCAGCCAATTGACGGGGAATCAAGAGACCCAGTACTTC	CASSQLTGNQETQYF
TRBV7-3	14	-	once	TRBJ2-2	TGTGCCAGCAGCTCAGGACAGCACACCGGGGAGCTGTTTTTT	CASSSGQHTGELFF
TRBV7-2	14	TRBD1	-	TRBJ1-1	TGTGCCAGCAGCTACAACCAGGGGGACACTGAAGCTTTCTTT	CASSYNQGDTEAFF
TRBV30	15	-	-	TRBJ1-5	TGTGCCTGGAGTGTAGCGGGGATAAGCAATCAGCCCCAGCATTTT	CAWSVAGISNQPQHF
TRBV7-9	15	TRBD1	-	TRBJ1-1	TGTGCCAGCAGCTTAGGACAGGGGGAGGGCACTGAAGCTTTCTTT	CASSLGQGEGTEAFF
TRBV11-1	13	-	few	TRBJ2-1	TGTGCCAGCAGCTTCCACGGCGGTATGGAGCAGTTCTTC	CASSFHGGMEQFF
TRBV6-5	11	-	-	TRBJ2-3	TGTGCCAGCAGTAACGCAGATACGCAGTATTTT	CASSNADTQYF
TRBV7-9	16	-	-	TRBJ2-7	TGTGCCAGCCGGGGGTCAGAACAGGGCAACACCTACGAGCAGTACTTC	CASRGSEQGNTYEQYF
TRBV6-1	15	TRBD1	-	TRBJ2-2	TGTGCCAGCAGTGTCCAGGGGGCGAACACCGGGGAGCTGTTTTTT	CASSVQGANTGELFF
TRBV5-1	15	-	-	TRBJ2-5	TGCGCCAGCAGCGTTGCGGGTTACAGACGGGAGACCCAGTACTTC	CASSVAGYRRETQYF
TRBV19	15	-	once	TRBJ2-6	TGTGCCAGTCGGACAGTCGGCTTTGGGGCCAACGTCCTGACTTTC	CASRTVGFGANVLTF
TRBV5-1	15	-	-	TRBJ1-1	TGCGCCAGCAGCTTGAGGGGAGGGCCCCTCACTGAAGCTTTCTTT	CASSLRGGPLTEAFF
TRBV15	13	-	-	TRBJ2-1	TGTGCCACCTCATCCGACGGGTACAATGAGCAGTTCTTC	CATSSDGYNEQFF
TRBV19	19	TRBD2	-	TRBJ2-2	TGTGCCAGTAGTTCAGGGACTAGCGGGAGGCGGTGGGGCACCGGGGAGCTGTTTTTT	CASSSGTSGRRWGTGELFF
TRBV7-2	17	-	-	TRBJ1-1	TGTGCCAGCAGCTCGCTACTGTCGGGCAGAGGCAACACTGAAGCTTTCTTT	CASSSLLSGRGNTEAFF
TRBV18	17	-	-	TRBJ1-2	TGTGCCAGCTCACTAAGACAGCAATCCTCACTTAACTATGGCTACACCTTC	CASSLRQQSSLNYGYTF
TRBV4-3	14	TRBD1	once	TRBJ1-2	TGCGCCAGCAGCCAAGATGGGACAGACTATGGCTACACCTTC	CASSQDGTDYGYTF
TRBV7-6	12	-	-	TRBJ2-7	TGTGCCAGCAGCCAGACTTCCTACGAGCAGTACTTC	CASSQTSYEQYF
TRBV6-6	13	-	once	TRBJ2-3	TGTGCCAGCAGTTACAGGGGCACAGATACGCAGTATTTT	CASSYRGTDTQYF
TRBV5-6	18	TRBD1	-	TRBJ2-5	TGTGCCAGCAGCCACGGGACAGGGGGACAGATTGCGCAAGAGACCCAGTACTTC	CASSHGTGGQIAQETQYF
TRBV28	16	TRBD1	few	TRBJ1-2	TGTGCCAGCAGTTTACCCCCGGGACAGGGGGCAGGTGGCTACACCTTC	CASSLPPGQGAGGYTF
TRBV7-9	14	-	-	TRBJ1-1	TGTGCCAGCAGCTTAGTCAGTCCGAACACTGAAGCTTTCTTT	CASSLVSPNTEAFF
TRBV2	14	-	-	TRBJ1-2	TGTGCCAGCAGTGAAGGGGTGTCGGTGTATGGCTACACCTTC	CASSEGVSVYGYTF
TRBV19	14	TRBD1	-	TRBJ1-2	TGTGCCAGTAGTATTCGGACAGGGGGCGTTGGCTACACCTTC	CASSIRTGGVGYTF
TRBV11-3	15	-	-	TRBJ2-7	TGTGCCAGCAGCCGTACCGGGACCTCGCGCTACGAGCAGTACTTC	CASSRTGTSRYEQYF
TRBV28	13	-	-	TRBJ2-7	TGTGCCAGCAGTCGGAGACTGTACTACGAGCAGTACTTC	CASSRRLYYEQYF
TRBV7-2	15	-	-	TRBJ1-4	TGTGCCAGCAGCTATTCCGGGACCCCGGGGGAAAAACTGTTTTTT	CASSYSGTPGEKLFF
TRBV5-1	16	TRBD2	-	TRBJ2-3	TGCGCCAGCAGGGCTGGACTAGCGGTAGGCACAGATACGCAGTATTTT	CASRAGLAVGTDTQYF
TRBV5-1	10	-	-	TRBJ2-7	TGCGCCAGCAGCTTCCACGAGCAGTACTTC	CASSFHEQYF
TRBV27	14	-	-	TRBJ1-3	TGTGCCACCCGACCCGTGAGCTCTGGAAACACCATATATTTT	CATRPVSSGNTIYF
TRBV30	18	-	-	TRBJ1-1	TGTGCCTGGAGGTCGAGGGGGATTTGGGGGAAAGGGGACACTGAAGCTTTCTTT	CAWRSRGIWGKGDTEAFF
TRBV15	15	-	-	TRBJ2-3	TGTGCCACCAGCTGGGAACTAGACCCGCCAGATACGCAGTATTTT	CATSWELDPPDTQYF
TRBV4-3	13	TRBD1	-	TRBJ2-1	TGCGCCAGCAGTTACGGCAGGGGGAATGAGCAGTTCTTC	CASSYGRGNEQFF
TRBV7-2	16	TRBD1	-	TRBJ2-2	TGTGCCAGCAGGGGTAACAGGGGGTGGTACACCGGGGAGCTGTTTTTT	CASRGNRGWYTGELFF
TRBV5-1	15	-	-	TRBJ2-5	TGCGCCAGCAGCTTGATGGGTCAGGGTGGAGAGACCCAGTACTTC	CASSLMGQGGETQYF
TRBV6-6	13	TRBD2	-	TRBJ2-2	TGTGCCAGCAGAACCGGGACTAGAGGGGAGCTGTTTTTT	CASRTGTRGELFF
TRBV30	11	-	-	TRBJ2-1	TGTGCCTGGAGTGTACGTAATGAGCAGTTCTTC	CAWSVRNEQFF
TRBV9	17	TRBD2	-	TRBJ2-3	TGTGCCAGCAGCGTAGCGGGGTCTAGCGGACCCACAGATACGCAGTATTTT	CASSVAGSSGPTDTQYF